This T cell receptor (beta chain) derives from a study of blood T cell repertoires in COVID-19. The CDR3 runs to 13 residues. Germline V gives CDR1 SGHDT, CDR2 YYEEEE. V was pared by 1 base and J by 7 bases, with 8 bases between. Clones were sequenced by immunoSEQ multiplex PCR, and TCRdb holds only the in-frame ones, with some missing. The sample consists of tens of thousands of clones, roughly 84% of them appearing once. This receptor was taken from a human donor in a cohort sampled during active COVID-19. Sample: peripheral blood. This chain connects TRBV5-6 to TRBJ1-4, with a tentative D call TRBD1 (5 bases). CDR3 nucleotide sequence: TGTGCCAGCAGCTTGAGGGGAGGTGAAAAACTGTTTTTT. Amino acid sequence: CASSLRGGEKLFF.